Given below is one T cell receptor beta chain in context. The data belong to a study of control samples from healthy donors and cancer patients. Profiling relied on immunoSEQ multiplex PCR, and the TCRdb table lists in-frame clones only, not all of them. Of 150,000 to 200,000 clones listed, 96% are singletons. Germline CDR1 reads GTSNPN; CDR2 reads SVGIG (reference sequence). V shed 4 bases, J shed 4 bases, and the junction held 2 bases outside the gene matches. The CDR3 loop spans 12 amino acids. This TCR was sampled from a woman in her 30s in good health. Material for sequencing was blood. The rearrangement uses TRBV30 and TRBJ2-5; 8 bases fit TRBD2. The CDR3 nucleotides read TGTGCCTGGAATGCGGGAGGAGAGACCCAGTACTTC. Translating it yields CAWNAGGETQYF.